These 22 T cell receptor beta chains were sequenced from one sample in a study of cytomegalovirus exposure and HLA in healthy donors. The data were produced by immunoSEQ multiplex PCR, yet TCRdb's version contains in-frame clones alone and is incomplete. Found here are roughly 250,000 clones, around 87% of them singletons; the top ten hold around 1.3%. The sample was PBMCs. The source of these receptors is a woman between 25 and 40 years old in good health and CMV-seropositive.

The chain joins TRBV7-9 to TRBJ2-1, with TRBD2 identical over 7 bases. Germline lookup yields CDR1 SEHNR and CDR2 FQNEAQ (reference sequence). The CDR3 runs 14 residues. V lost 8 bases to trimming and J lost 3 bases; unmatched junction nucleotides: 7. The CDR3 spells CASGGGGIYNEQFF. As DNA, the CDR3 is TGTGCCAGCGGGGGGGGAGGGATCTACAATGAGCAGTTCTTC. Using reference TRBV7-9 and TRBJ2-1 for the parts outside the CDR3, the full variable domain is DTGVSQNPRHKITKRGQNVTFRCDPISEHNRLYWYRQTLGQGPEFLTYFQNEAQLEKSRLLSDRFSAERPKGSFSTLEIQRTEQGDSAMYLCASGGGGIYNEQFFGPGTRLTVL.

The chain joins TRBV19 to TRBJ1-5, with a possible D match to TRBD1 (6 bases). V shed 0 bases and J shed 3 bases, with 12 bases lying between them. This CDR3 has 16 residues. From germline, CDR1 is LNHDA and CDR2 SQIVND (reference sequence). CDR3 bases: TGTGCCAGTAGTATAGAGGGGGCGATCACCAATCAGCCCCAGCATTTT. This sequence encodes CASSIEGAITNQPQHF. Variable domain in full (rest from reference TRBV19 and TRBJ1-5): DGGITQSPKYLFRKEGQNVTLSCEQNLNHDAMYWYRQDPGQGLRLIYYSQIVNDFQKGDIAEGYSVSREKKESFPLTVTSAQKNPTAFYLCASSIEGAITNQPQHFGDGTRLSIL.

This rearrangement joins TRBV5-6 to TRBJ2-2, with TRBD1 as a possible D gene (5 bases). Germline loops: CDR1 SGHDT, CDR2 YYEEEE. The CDR3 runs to 15 residues. Trimming removed 5 bases at V and 1 base at J, with 12 bases between. The CDR3 sequence: CASRSDRQNTGELFF. CDR3 coding DNA: TGTGCCAGCAGGTCCGACAGACAGAACACCGGGGAGCTGTTTTTT.

This chain links TRBV6-1 with TRBJ2-7; 7 positions match TRBD2. Unmatched junction bases numbered 4, after V lost 2 bases and J lost 0 bases. CDR3 length: 15 amino acids. Germline CDR1 reads MNHNS; CDR2 reads SASEGT. The CDR3 DNA sequence: TGTGCCAGCAGTGAAATCGGACTAGACTCCTACGAGCAGTACTTC. Translating gives CASSEIGLDSYEQYF.

A single count supports this clone. This rearrangement joins TRBV7-2 to TRBJ2-5; D unclear. V dropped 6 bases and J dropped 2 bases, with 7 bases sitting between them. The CDR3 is made up of 12 amino acids. Germline CDR1 SGHTA, CDR2 FQGNSA. CDR3 sequence: CASSTDQETQYF. CDR3 in DNA: TGTGCCAGCAGTACAGATCAAGAGACCCAGTACTTC.

Details on this clone: This specimen includes other DNA sequences encoding the same CDR3. This chain links TRBV9 with TRBJ2-3; perhaps TRBD2 as D (6 bases). Germline V gene lookup returns CDR1 SGDLS and CDR2 YYNGEE. There are 13 residues in the CDR3. V lost 3 bases, J lost 6 bases, and 11 bases lay in between. CDR3 in amino acids: CASSGGGTDTQYF. Written as DNA, the CDR3 is TGTGCCAGCAGCGGTGGGGGGACCGATACGCAGTATTTT.

This clone showed up just a few times. The CDR3, as DNA: TGCAGCGTTGGGGGAGGAGACTATGGCTACACCTTC. Translation: CSVGGGDYGYTF. The rearrangement links TRBV29-1 to TRBJ1-2; D gene unclear. Looked up from germline, CDR1 is SQVTM and CDR2 is ANQGSEA. The CDR3 is 12 residues long. Trimming cost V 4 bases and J 3 bases, with 9 bases left between them.

V gene TRBV25-1 combines with J gene TRBJ2-3; the match to TRBD2 covers 11 bases. Germline V CDR1 and CDR2: MGHDK, SYGVNS. The junction had 9 bases not matched to a gene; V was cut back by 1 base and J by 3 bases. CDR3 length equals 18 residues. The CDR3 region has the DNA TGTGCCAGCAGTGAATTCTTTCCTAGCGGGGGGCATACAGATACGCAGTATTTT. Its translation is CASSEFFPSGGHTDTQYF.

DNA for the CDR3: TGTGCCAGTAGTATTTGGGGGACAGAAACTGGCTACACCTTC. It translates to CASSIWGTETGYTF. V is TRBV19 and J is TRBJ1-2; the match to TRBD1 covers 7 bases. The CDR3 extends over 14 amino acids. Germline V gene lookup returns CDR1 LNHDA and CDR2 SQIVND (reference sequence). Trimming removed 3 bases from V and 7 bases from J; junction bases left unmatched: 8.

The V call is TRBV5-4, the J call TRBJ2-7; D perhaps matches TRBD2 (7 bases). This CDR3 region has 16 residues. Trimming shortened V by 2 bases and J by 3 bases, and 18 bases separated the two germline ends. Germline-derived CDR1 and CDR2 are SGHNT and YYREEE (reference sequence). CDR3 DNA: TGTGCCAGCAGCTTATCTGGGACGGGGGGCGTCTACGAGCAGTACTTC. It specifies CASSLSGTGGVYEQYF.

This chain uses TRBV5-1 with TRBJ2-5; maybe TRBD2 (5 bases). Trimming shortened V by 0 bases and J by 4 bases, and 13 bases separated the two germline ends. The germline V gene has CDR1 SGHRS and CDR2 YFSETQ. The CDR3 sequence is 15 residues long. The CDR3 DNA reads TGCGCCAGCAGCTTGGCTCCGGGGAAGGGAGAGACCCAGTACTTC. It yields the protein CASSLAPGKGETQYF.

This clone was detected once. The J gene is TRBJ1-1, the V gene TRBV10-3, with 7 positions matching TRBD1. The CDR3 length is 14 residues. In germline, CDR1 is ENHRY, CDR2 SYGVKD. V dropped 7 bases and J dropped 3; count of bases not matched to a gene: 8. CDR3 in DNA: TGTGCCATCAACAGGGGAAGCGAGTACACTGAAGCTTTCTTT. It encodes CAINRGSEYTEAFF.

The V and J genes are TRBV7-8 and TRBJ1-3; D not certain. The germline CDR1 and CDR2 sequences are SGHVS and FQNEAQ. This CDR3 has 12 residues. The V and J ends lost 5 bases and 6 bases respectively, with 8 bases between them. DNA for the CDR3: TGTGCCAGCAGCGCCGGGGAAAACACCATATATTTT. Its translation is CASSAGENTIYF. Full variable domain (missing parts from reference TRBV7-8 and TRBJ1-3): GAGVSQSPRYKVAKRGQDVALRCDPISGHVSLFWYQQALGQGPEFLTYFQNEAQLDKSGLPSDRFFAERPEGSVSTLKIQRTQQEDSAVYLCASSAGENTIYFGEGSWLTVV.

The V call is TRBV7-8, the J call TRBJ2-4; possible D gene TRBD1, 6 bases. The length of the CDR3 is 15 residues. Germline V gene lookup returns CDR1 SGHVS and CDR2 FQNEAQ. Trimming pared 3 bases from V and 2 bases from J, leaving 11 bases between. CDR3 protein: CASSFAGTPKNIQYF. In DNA form, the CDR3 reads TGTGCCAGCAGCTTCGCTGGGACACCCAAAAACATTCAGTACTTC.

V and J are TRBV14 and TRBJ1-1, with a tentative D call TRBD1 (5 bases). The CDR3 runs 18 residues. V was cut by 0 bases and J by 0 bases, with 17 bases left in between. CDR1 and CDR2 from the germline V gene are SGHDN and FVKESK. The DNA for the CDR3 is TGTGCCAGCAGCCAAGAGTTAGTACGTGGGGCAGTGAACACTGAAGCTTTCTTT. This encodes CASSQELVRGAVNTEAFF.

The chain is built from TRBV4-2 and TRBJ1-5; no clear D. This CDR3 has 14 residues. Trimming removed 1 base from V and 0 bases from J, with 4 bases in between. CDR1 and CDR2 from the germline V gene are LGHNA and YNFKEQ. The CDR3 reads CASSQANSNQPQHF. In nucleotides, the CDR3 is TGTGCCAGCAGCCAAGCAAATAGCAATCAGCCCCAGCATTTT.

The V call is TRBV9, the J call TRBJ2-7, with 9 bases fitting TRBD2. CDR1 and CDR2 from the germline V gene are SGDLS and YYNGEE. V trimming: 0 bases; J trimming: 4 bases; junction bases outside the gene matches: 5. The CDR3 contains 15 residues. CDR3 amino acids: CASSVGASGIYEQYF. Here the CDR3 DNA reads TGTGCCAGCAGCGTAGGGGCTAGCGGGATTTACGAGCAGTACTTC.

The gene calls are TRBV7-2 and TRBJ2-7; TRBD2 might be the D (5 bases). Between the trimmed V and J ends, which lost 0 bases and 6 bases, there was a span of 9 bases. The CDR3 runs to 13 residues. Germline V gene lookup returns CDR1 SGHTA and CDR2 FQGNSA. The CDR3 nucleotides read TGTGCCAGCAGCTTAGCCGGGATATCCGAGCAGTACTTC. Translating it yields CASSLAGISEQYF. Variable domain in full (rest from reference TRBV7-2 and TRBJ2-7): GAGVSQSPSNKVTEKGKDVELRCDPISGHTALYWYRQSLGQGLEFLIYFQGNSAPDKSGLPSDRFSAERTGGSVSTLTIQRTQQEDSAVYLCASSLAGISEQYFGPGTRLTVT.

The chain combines TRBV28 with TRBJ2-6; maybe TRBD1 (6 bases). The germline V and J ends were trimmed by 7 bases and 4 bases, with 14 bases remaining between them. Per the germline V gene, CDR1 is MDHEN and CDR2 is SYDVKM. The CDR3 covers 15 residues. This chain's CDR3 is CASTPTGPGANVLTF. The CDR3, as DNA: TGTGCCAGCACGCCGACAGGCCCCGGGGCCAACGTCCTGACTTTC.

V usage is TRBV29-1 and J usage is TRBJ2-7, with a tentative D call TRBD1 (6 bases). Trimming shortened V by 2 bases and J by 1 base, and 6 bases separated the two germline ends. There are 12 residues in the CDR3. From germline, CDR1 is SQVTM and CDR2 ANQGSEA. CDR3 protein: CSVETGSYEQYF. The CDR3 bases are TGCAGCGTTGAAACAGGGTCCTACGAGCAGTACTTC.

The chain joins TRBV14 to TRBJ2-7; 10 nucleotides align to TRBD2. V trimming: 1 base; J trimming: 7 bases; junction bases outside the gene matches: 10. The CDR3 is made up of 16 amino acids. Germline values: CDR1 SGHDN, CDR2 FVKESK. The CDR3 sequence is CASSQVRASGSFEQYF. The CDR3 coding sequence is TGTGCCAGCAGCCAAGTTCGGGCTAGCGGGAGCTTTGAGCAGTACTTC.

This clone was recorded only once. The chain recombines TRBV25-1 with TRBJ2-2, with 12 bases fitting TRBD2. Per germline, CDR1 MGHDK and CDR2 SYGVNS. Trimming cost V 6 bases and J 4 bases; bases outside gene matches: 12. The CDR3 contains 18 residues. CDR3 in amino acids: CASSPALAGGVGTGELFF. The CDR3 DNA follows: TGTGCCAGCAGCCCGGCACTAGCGGGAGGAGTTGGCACCGGGGAGCTGTTTTTT.